This TCR beta chain was profiled in a study of CD8 T cells in Susac syndrome. Reverse transcription of 0.5 to 1 ug RNA was carried out with random hexamers. Amplification of TCR beta CDR3 spanned 54 Vbeta and 13 Jbeta via immunoSEQ multiplex PCR. TCRdb used MiXCR to reprocess the immunoSEQ multiplex PCR reads, holding one entry per CDR3 protein. The sample shows roughly 200,000 distinct CDR3 sequences, 85% to 95% of them seen only once. Points from the study as a whole: The study recognized that its TCR sequencing and HLA analysis covered a relatively small number of individuals.

On this clonotype: The target antigen is unknown.

Germline CDR1 and CDR2: LNHNV and YYDKDF (reference sequence). The CDR3 spans 16 residues. V lost 0 bases and J lost 4; bases outside the gene matches: 7. CD8+ and CD4+ T cells circulating in blood were sequenced for TCR beta. The CD8+ and CD4+ T cells were isolated magnetically using a negative isolation approach, whereas the TEMRA cells were enriched by FACS. Sequenced: CD8+ T cells from PBMCs. The sequence was obtained from a human donor with multiple sclerosis. The chain has TRBV15 and TRBJ2-5, with 8 bases identical to TRBD1. CDR3 residues: CATSRETSGGGETQYF. Written as DNA, the CDR3 is TGTGCCACCAGCAGAGAAACCTCAGGGGGCGGAGAGACCCAGTACTTC.